Listed below are T cell receptor beta chains from one sample, sequenced in a study of control samples from healthy donors and cancer patients. Produced via immunoSEQ multiplex PCR; TCRdb's table is partial and in-frame only. The sample lists 100,000 to 150,000 clones, roughly 91% seen once, with around 1.6% in the top ten. Sequenced input: PBMCs. The receptors originated from a man in his fifties or sixties with head and neck cancer. CDR3s include the opening cysteine and the closing phenylalanine or tryptophan. D genes are given only for firm matches. Size is omitted from some rows. Given values are once, few, many or a class for expanded clones.

J: TRBJ1-2; V: TRBV6-1; size: NA; D: TRBD1; DNA: TGTGCCAGCAGTGAAGGAGCAGGGGGCGGTTATGGCTACACCTTC; CDR3: CASSEGAGGGYGYTF
J: TRBJ1-4; V: TRBV6-5; size: NA; D: NA; DNA: TGTGCCAGCAGTTACACCGGGACAACTAATGAAAAACTGTTTTTT; CDR3: CASSYTGTTNEKLFF
J: TRBJ1-1; V: TRBV7-2; size: once; D: TRBD1; DNA: TGTGCCAGCAGCTTAGCAGGACAGGCTGCGAACACTGAAGCTTTCTTT; CDR3: CASSLAGQAANTEAFF
J: TRBJ2-7; V: TRBV18; size: NA; D: NA; DNA: TGTGCCAGCTCGACCGCGCACTCGGAGCAGTACTTC; CDR3: CASSTAHSEQYF
J: TRBJ2-7; V: TRBV6-5; size: NA; D: NA; DNA: TGTGCCAGCAGTTACTCGAAACGAGGAGGGGTAAAAGTATTC; CDR3: CASSYSKRGGVKVF
J: TRBJ1-2; V: TRBV12-3/TRBV12-4; size: once; D: TRBD1; DNA: TGTGCCAGCATCCGCACAGGGGATGGCTACACCTTC; CDR3: CASIRTGDGYTF
J: TRBJ1-6; V: TRBV19; size: NA; D: NA; DNA: TGTGCCACCAGGACGGTAGCCAATAATTCACCCCTCCACTTT; CDR3: CATRTVANNSPLHF
J: TRBJ2-5; V: TRBV25-1; size: NA; D: NA; DNA: TGTGCCAGCAGTGAATATTTCGGGGGCGGCCAAGAGACCCAGTACTTC; CDR3: CASSEYFGGGQETQYF
J: TRBJ2-5; V: TRBV5-5; size: NA; D: NA; DNA: TGTGCCAGCAGCCCCAAGGTCCAAGAGACCCAGTACTTC; CDR3: CASSPKVQETQYF
J: TRBJ1-1; V: TRBV5-8; size: NA; D: NA; DNA: TGTGCCAGCAGCTTGGACAGGAACACTGAAGCTTTCTTT; CDR3: CASSLDRNTEAFF
J: TRBJ1-3; V: TRBV2; size: few; D: NA; DNA: TGTGCCAGCGGCGGAATCTCTGGAAACACCATATATTTT; CDR3: CASGGISGNTIYF
J: TRBJ2-1; V: TRBV9; size: NA; D: TRBD1; DNA: TGTGCCAGCAGCGTAGACGGGACAGGGAATAATGAGCAGTTCTTC; CDR3: CASSVDGTGNNEQFF
J: TRBJ2-3; V: TRBV7-9; size: NA; D: TRBD1; DNA: TGTGCCAGCAGCTTAATCCGGGACAGGGCTCCGGCGCAGTATTTT; CDR3: CASSLIRDRAPAQYF
J: TRBJ2-3; V: TRBV28; size: NA; D: TRBD2; DNA: TGTGCCAGCAGTTTACTCGGACTAGAAGGGAATACGCAGTATTTT; CDR3: CASSLLGLEGNTQYF
J: TRBJ2-6; V: TRBV30; size: once; D: NA; DNA: TGTGCCTGGAGTGTAGGGAGCCTCTCTGGGGCCAACGTCCTGACTTTC; CDR3: CAWSVGSLSGANVLTF
J: TRBJ2-2; V: TRBV24-1; size: NA; D: NA; DNA: TGTGCCACCAGTGATTTAAGCCCCCCGAACACCGGGGAGCTGTTTTTT; CDR3: CATSDLSPPNTGELFF
J: TRBJ1-3; V: TRBV18; size: NA; D: NA; DNA: TGTGCCAGCTCACGAGGGGCTGGAAACACCATATATTTT; CDR3: CASSRGAGNTIYF
J: TRBJ1-1; V: TRBV30; size: NA; D: NA; DNA: TGTGCCTGGAGCCTGGGTGGGGGGTTGGCTTTCTTT; CDR3: CAWSLGGGLAFF
J: TRBJ2-5; V: TRBV28; size: NA; D: NA; DNA: TGTGCCAGCACCCCCGGGGCGTTTCAAGAGACCCAGTACTTC; CDR3: CASTPGAFQETQYF
J: TRBJ2-5; V: TRBV5-4; size: NA; D: TRBD1; DNA: TGTGCCAGCAGCTTGGCCGGGACAGTAAAAGAGACCCAGTACTTC; CDR3: CASSLAGTVKETQYF
J: TRBJ2-2; V: TRBV29-1; size: NA; D: NA; DNA: TGCAGCGTGTTGGCCCAAAAAGCTCCGGACACCGGGGAGCTGTTTTTT; CDR3: CSVLAQKAPDTGELFF
J: TRBJ1-6; V: TRBV2; size: NA; D: NA; DNA: TGTGCCAGCAGTGGAACCGGGCCCTATAATTCACCCCTCCACTTT; CDR3: CASSGTGPYNSPLHF
J: TRBJ2-3; V: TRBV6-1; size: NA; D: NA; DNA: TGTGCCAGCAGTAAAGCCTTTGTAGCCGGCGAGAAAGATACGCAGTATTTT; CDR3: CASSKAFVAGEKDTQYF
J: TRBJ2-1; V: TRBV11-2; size: NA; D: TRBD1; DNA: TGTGCCAGCAGCTTTGAAGGGGGCTTGAACAATGAGCAGTTCTTC; CDR3: CASSFEGGLNNEQFF
J: TRBJ1-2; V: TRBV2; size: NA; D: NA; DNA: TGTGCCAGCAGTCTAACAGGGAGCCGAAGTTATGGCTACACCTTC; CDR3: CASSLTGSRSYGYTF
J: TRBJ1-1; V: TRBV19; size: NA; D: NA; DNA: TGTGCCAGTAGTATAGCCGGGACTGCGTCTGGCGCTTTCTTT; CDR3: CASSIAGTASGAFF
J: TRBJ2-7; V: TRBV7-3; size: NA; D: TRBD1; DNA: TGTGCCAGCAGCTCAGGGGGAGACGAGCAGTACTTC; CDR3: CASSSGGDEQYF
J: TRBJ1-5; V: TRBV18; size: NA; D: NA; DNA: TGTGCCAGCTCACCGACAGTTACCAGCAATCAGCCCCAGCATTTT; CDR3: CASSPTVTSNQPQHF
J: TRBJ1-3; V: TRBV6-5; size: NA; D: NA; DNA: TGTGCCAGCAGTTACACGAGCTCTGGAAACACCATATATTTT; CDR3: CASSYTSSGNTIYF
J: TRBJ2-7; V: TRBV27; size: once; D: TRBD2; DNA: TGTGCCACCAGGCGACTAGCGGGGCACTACGAGCAGTACTTC; CDR3: CATRRLAGHYEQYF
J: TRBJ1-1; V: TRBV5-4; size: NA; D: NA; DNA: TGTGCCAGCAGCGAACAGGGAACTGAAGCTTTCTTT; CDR3: CASSEQGTEAFF
J: TRBJ2-1; V: TRBV10-3; size: NA; D: NA; DNA: TGTGCCATCAACGAGGACAATGAGCAGTTCTTC; CDR3: CAINEDNEQFF
J: TRBJ1-1; V: TRBV6-2/TRBV6-3; size: NA; D: NA; DNA: TGTGCCAGCAGTTCTTTCACTGAAGCTTTCTTT; CDR3: CASSSFTEAFF
J: TRBJ2-4; V: TRBV27; size: NA; D: NA; DNA: TGTGCCAGCACCATGACGCAAAACATTCAGTACTTC; CDR3: CASTMTQNIQYF
J: TRBJ2-3; V: TRBV18; size: NA; D: NA; DNA: TGTGCCAGCTCACTAGGGGGGCTCGATACGCAGTATTTT; CDR3: CASSLGGLDTQYF
J: TRBJ1-6; V: TRBV5-1; size: NA; D: NA; DNA: TGCGCCAGCAGCTTCGACTATAATTCACCCCTCCACTTT; CDR3: CASSFDYNSPLHF
J: TRBJ2-7; V: TRBV6-2/TRBV6-3; size: NA; D: NA; DNA: TGTGCCAGCAGTTACGGTCCGCTATTTGGGGAGCAGTACTTC; CDR3: CASSYGPLFGEQYF
J: TRBJ1-3; V: TRBV10-3; size: NA; D: NA; DNA: TGTGCCATCAGTGATGGAGGGACTGGAAACACCATATATTTT; CDR3: CAISDGGTGNTIYF
J: TRBJ2-3; V: TRBV7-3; size: NA; D: NA; DNA: TGTGCCAGCAGCTTAATTCCGGGTCGGACAGATACGCAGTATTTT; CDR3: CASSLIPGRTDTQYF
J: TRBJ2-6; V: TRBV11-2; size: NA; D: NA; DNA: TGTGCCAGCAGCCGACTGGACCGCAGCTCTGGGGCCAACGTCCTGACTTTC; CDR3: CASSRLDRSSGANVLTF
J: TRBJ2-1; V: TRBV19; size: NA; D: NA; DNA: TGTGCCAGTAGTCCAGGCAGGAATGAGCAGTTCTTC; CDR3: CASSPGRNEQFF
J: TRBJ2-3; V: TRBV12-5; size: NA; D: TRBD2; DNA: TGTGCTAGTGGTTTAGGCCTTAGCGGGGGGGCGGATACGCAGTATTTT; CDR3: CASGLGLSGGADTQYF
J: TRBJ1-6; V: TRBV7-9; size: NA; D: NA; DNA: TGTGCCAGCAGCTTCGGGCAGAATAATTCACCCCTCCACTTT; CDR3: CASSFGQNNSPLHF
J: TRBJ2-6; V: TRBV3-1/TRBV3-2; size: NA; D: NA; DNA: TGTGCCAGCACTAAAGGGGTCGCTGGGGCCAACGTCCTGACTTTC; CDR3: CASTKGVAGANVLTF
J: TRBJ1-2; V: TRBV6-5; size: NA; D: NA; DNA: TGTGCCAGCAGTCCTGGAAACTATGGCTACACCTTC; CDR3: CASSPGNYGYTF
J: TRBJ1-1; V: TRBV19; size: NA; D: NA; DNA: TGTGCCAGTAGTGCACGAGGGATGAACACTGAAGCTTTCTTT; CDR3: CASSARGMNTEAFF
J: TRBJ1-2; V: TRBV19; size: once; D: TRBD1; DNA: TGTGCCAGTAGTACGCCGGGACAGGGTGTGCATGGCTACACCTTC; CDR3: CASSTPGQGVHGYTF
J: TRBJ1-1; V: TRBV18; size: NA; D: NA; DNA: TGTGCCAGCTCACGACTTGCGGCAATGGACACTGAAGCTTTCTTT; CDR3: CASSRLAAMDTEAFF
J: TRBJ2-3; V: TRBV5-4; size: NA; D: NA; DNA: TGTGCCAGCAGCTTCGGCGGTGGCACAGATACGCAGTATTTT; CDR3: CASSFGGGTDTQYF
J: TRBJ1-2; V: TRBV6-6; size: NA; D: NA; DNA: TGTGCCAGCAGTTACGCCGGCCCGGGATCTTATGGCTACACCTTC; CDR3: CASSYAGPGSYGYTF
J: TRBJ2-3; V: TRBV7-6; size: once; D: TRBD2; DNA: TGTGCCAGCAGGAAAACGGGCGGGGGGGCCACAGATACGCAGTATTTT; CDR3: CASRKTGGGATDTQYF
J: TRBJ1-1; V: TRBV7-9; size: NA; D: NA; DNA: TGTGCCAGCAGCTTAGGCCAGGGCCGTGGGAACACTGAAGCTTTCTTT; CDR3: CASSLGQGRGNTEAFF
J: TRBJ2-7; V: TRBV3-1/TRBV3-2; size: few; D: NA; DNA: TGTGCCAGCAGCCCCCCCCGCCCTAGCTCCTACGAGCAGTACTTC; CDR3: CASSPPRPSSYEQYF
J: TRBJ2-6; V: TRBV5-1; size: NA; D: NA; DNA: TGCGCCAGCAGCTTGGTGGGGGTCCGCTCTGGGGCCAACGTCCTGACTTTC; CDR3: CASSLVGVRSGANVLTF
J: TRBJ1-1; V: TRBV5-1; size: NA; D: TRBD1; DNA: TGCGCCAGCAGCTTGGATCGGGGACAGGGCTTTCACACTGAAGCTTTCTTT; CDR3: CASSLDRGQGFHTEAFF
J: TRBJ2-1; V: TRBV5-1; size: NA; D: TRBD2; DNA: TGCGCCAGCAGCTTATCCGGGACTAGCAGCCTTTACAATGAGCAGTTCTTC; CDR3: CASSLSGTSSLYNEQFF
J: TRBJ1-6; V: TRBV6-5; size: NA; D: NA; DNA: TGTGCCAGCAGTAGACCACCCAATTCACCCCTCCACTTT; CDR3: CASSRPPNSPLHF
J: TRBJ1-1; V: TRBV18; size: NA; D: NA; DNA: TGTGCCAGCTCACCACAGAAAAGGGTCACTGAAGCTTTCTTT; CDR3: CASSPQKRVTEAFF
J: TRBJ1-1; V: TRBV5-1; size: few; D: NA; DNA: TGCGCCAGCAGCTTGAACTTACAGACGAACACTGAAGCTTTCTTT; CDR3: CASSLNLQTNTEAFF
J: TRBJ1-1; V: TRBV27; size: NA; D: NA; DNA: TGTGCCAGCAGGGGGGGGGCGAACCACACTGAAGCTTTCTTT; CDR3: CASRGGANHTEAFF